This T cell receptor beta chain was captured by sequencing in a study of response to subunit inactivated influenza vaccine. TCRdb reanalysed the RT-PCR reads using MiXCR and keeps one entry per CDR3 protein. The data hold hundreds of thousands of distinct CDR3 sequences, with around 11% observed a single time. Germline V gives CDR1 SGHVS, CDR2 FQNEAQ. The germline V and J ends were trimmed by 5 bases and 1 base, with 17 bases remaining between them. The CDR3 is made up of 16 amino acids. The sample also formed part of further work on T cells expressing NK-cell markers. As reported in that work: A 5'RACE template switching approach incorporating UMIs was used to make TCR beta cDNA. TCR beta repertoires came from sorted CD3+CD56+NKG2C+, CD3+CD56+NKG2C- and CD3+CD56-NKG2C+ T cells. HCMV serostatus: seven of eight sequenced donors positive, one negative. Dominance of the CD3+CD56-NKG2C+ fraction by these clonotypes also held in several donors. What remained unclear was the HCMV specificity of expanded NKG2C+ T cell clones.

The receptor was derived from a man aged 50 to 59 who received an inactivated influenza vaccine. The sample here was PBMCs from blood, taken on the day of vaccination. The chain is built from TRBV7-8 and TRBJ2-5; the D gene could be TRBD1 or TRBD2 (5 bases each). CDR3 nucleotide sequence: TGTGCCAGCAGCCCCGAGGGGTCAGTGATCCAAGAGACCCAGTACTTC. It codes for CASSPEGSVIQETQYF.